This is a list of T cell receptor beta chains from one sample in a study of blood T cell repertoires in COVID-19. Profiling relied on immunoSEQ multiplex PCR, and the TCRdb table lists in-frame clones only, not all of them. The table includes under 300,000 clones, roughly nine tenths detected once. The sample consisted of PBMCs or T cells enriched from blood (not recorded which). The receptors shown here come from a woman aged 45-59 years who had recovered from COVID-19. CDR3s include the opening cysteine and the closing phenylalanine or tryptophan. D genes are given only for firm matches. Size values are once, few and many counts, or a class for expanded clones, and some rows have none.

clone size,D gene,V gene,J gene,CDR3 DNA,CDR3 protein
.,.,TRBV21-1,TRBJ1-2,TGTGCCAGCAGCCCGTTACAGGGGGTGGACTATGGCTACACCTTC,CASSPLQGVDYGYTF
.,TRBD1,TRBV5-1,TRBJ2-7,TGCGCCAGCAGCTTAGACAGGGGAAGTTACGAGCAGTACTTC,CASSLDRGSYEQYF
.,.,TRBV28,TRBJ2-3,TGTGCCAGCAGTTTAAGCCTTGGCGGGGACGGTACAGATACGCAGTATTTT,CASSLSLGGDGTDTQYF
.,TRBD1,TRBV30,TRBJ2-6,TGTGCCGGAGACAGGGCACGGGTCTCTGGGGCCAACGTCCTGACTTTC,CAGDRARVSGANVLTF
.,.,TRBV11-1,TRBJ1-3,TGTGCCAGCAGCTTAAGTGACAACTCTGGAAACACCATATATTTT,CASSLSDNSGNTIYF
.,TRBD1,TRBV19,TRBJ1-5,TGTGCCAGTATCCCCAGGGGGGACCCCCCTTGGCCCCAGCATTTT,CASIPRGDPPWPQHF
.,TRBD1,TRBV15,TRBJ2-5,TGTGCCACCAGCAGCCCACAGGGGTTCTACGGTGAGACCCAGTACTTC,CATSSPQGFYGETQYF
.,TRBD2,TRBV7-2,TRBJ2-7,TGTGCCAGCAGCTTAGCGCTTCTCACTAGCGGGAGCTTCAACGAGCAGTACTTC,CASSLALLTSGSFNEQYF
.,.,TRBV28,TRBJ2-1,TGTGCCAGCAGGTCAAATGAGCAGTTCTTC,CASRSNEQFF
.,.,TRBV27,TRBJ2-7,TGTGCCAGCAGTTTGAGCGTGCTCTCCTACGAGCAGTACTTC,CASSLSVLSYEQYF
.,TRBD1,TRBV3-1/TRBV3-2,TRBJ1-1,TGTGCCAGCAGCCAACATGGGACAGGGGTTAACGGTGAAGCTTTCTTT,CASSQHGTGVNGEAFF
.,.,TRBV24-1,TRBJ1-2,TGTGCCACCAGTGAATCCAACCGACAGCATTTAGGCCTGATAGACTATGGCTACACCTTC,CATSESNRQHLGLIDYGYTF
.,.,TRBV13,TRBJ2-7,TGTGCCAGCAGCCCCTTATCCGGTGAGCAGTACTTC,CASSPLSGEQYF
.,TRBD1,TRBV7-2,TRBJ1-5,TGTGCCAGCGGACAGGGGACAGGTCATAGCAATCAGCCCCAGCATTTT,CASGQGTGHSNQPQHF
.,TRBD1,TRBV5-5,TRBJ1-3,TGTGCCAGCAGCTTGTTGACGGACAGGGGGATATATTTT,CASSLLTDRGIYF
.,.,TRBV19,TRBJ1-1,TGTGCCAGTAGTATGGGGGATGGAGGGGACACTGAAGCTTTCTTT,CASSMGDGGDTEAFF
.,.,TRBV7-3,TRBJ2-7,TGTGCCAGCAGCACCCCGGACATACCATATTACGAGCAGTACTTC,CASSTPDIPYYEQYF
.,TRBD2,TRBV5-5,TRBJ2-2,TGTGCCAGCAGCTTTTCCCCGGGAGGGTCGAACACCGGGGAGCTGTTTTTT,CASSFSPGGSNTGELFF
.,TRBD2,TRBV27,TRBJ2-7,TGTGCCAGCAGTTCAGCAGCGGGAGTCGGCGAGCAGTACTTC,CASSSAAGVGEQYF
once,TRBD1,TRBV28,TRBJ2-7,TGTGCCAGCAGCCGCAGGACAGGGGGCAACTACGAGCAGTACTTC,CASSRRTGGNYEQYF
.,.,TRBV10-3,TRBJ2-3,TGTGCCATCGCGGAAGGGGGCACAGATACGCAGTATTTT,CAIAEGGTDTQYF
.,TRBD2,TRBV2,TRBJ2-5,TGTGCCAACTCACGTCGAGCGGGAGGGCCAGAGACCCAGTACTTC,CANSRRAGGPETQYF
many,.,TRBV6-2/TRBV6-3,TRBJ2-7,TGTGCCAGCAGCCGGGGCGGGGAACATTACGAGCAGTACTTC,CASSRGGEHYEQYF
.,.,TRBV7-9,TRBJ2-1,TGTGCCAGCAGCTTAGCGACTACCAATAATGAGCAGTTCTTC,CASSLATTNNEQFF